Presented here are 29 T cell receptor beta chains from one specimen sequenced in a study of human T cells and chemical hapten exposure. Time point given: pre-sensitization, week 0. Treatment of the sample: therapeutic diphenylcyclopropenone sensitization with weekly scalp DPC. TCRdb independently ran MiXCR on the RACE reads; one entry per CDR3 protein. There are some 70,000 distinct CDR3 sequences in the sample; approximately 11% occur only once, and approximately 4.7% lies in the top ten. Sequences were derived from whole blood, sampled in connection with sensitization to the hapten diphenylcyclopropenone (DPC). These TCRs come from a woman between 50 and 59 years old with alopecia areata. Some clones in this sample may be carry-over from other donors' samples.

This clonotype was counted at least ten times. The chain employs TRBV6-2 or TRBV6-3 and TRBJ2-5; TRBD1 is a possible D gene (6 bases). This CDR3 is built from 13 residues. The germline V gene encodes CDR1 MNHEY and CDR2 SVGEGT. With 5 bases removed from V and 5 bases from J, the gap between germline ends came to 12 bases. The DNA for the CDR3 is TGTGCCAGCAGTCGACAGGTTTATGAGACCCAGTACTTC. It codes for CASSRQVYETQYF.

The chain has TRBV18 and TRBJ1-3, with D maybe TRBD1 (5 bases). Germline CDR1 and CDR2: KGHSH and LQKENI. This CDR3 region has 16 residues. V shed 0 bases and J shed 0 bases, with 9 bases lying between them. CDR3 loop: CASSPPGRHSGNTIYF. DNA for the CDR3: TGTGCCAGCTCACCACCGGGACGACACTCTGGAAACACCATATATTTT.

This clonotype was detected ten times or more. The chain employs TRBV11-2 and TRBJ1-6; D not certain. This CDR3 has 15 residues. The V gene's germline CDR1 is SGHAT and CDR2 FQNNGV. Deletions cut 5 bases from V and 5 bases from J, with 13 bases between. CDR3 sequence reads: CASSPLAGNNSPLHF. The CDR3 bases are TGTGCCAGCAGCCCCTTAGCGGGAAATAATTCACCCCTCCACTTT.

This clonotype was counted at least ten times. J is TRBJ1-5 and V is TRBV7-3; 7 positions match TRBD1. CDR3 length: 13 residues. The junction had 2 bases not matched to a gene; V was cut back by 5 bases and J by 4 bases. Germline V lookup: CDR1 SGHTA, CDR2 FQGTGA. The DNA for the CDR3 is TGTGCCAGCAGCCCGGACAGGAATCAGCCCCAGCATTTT. This codes for CASSPDRNQPQHF.

This clonotype was recorded at least ten times. V usage is TRBV11-2 and J usage is TRBJ2-1; D remains unclear. The CDR3 covers 12 residues. V lost 3 bases and J lost 10, with 10 bases in between. Germline V gives CDR1 SGHAT, CDR2 FQNNGV. The CDR3 nucleotides are TGTGCCAGCAGCTTCACTCGAACCGAGCAGTTCTTC. Protein: CASSFTRTEQFF.

As regards this clonotype: The junction shows a germline mismatch at one end, possibly a read error. The chain has TRBV7-9 and TRBJ1-1; 7 bases align to TRBD1. Per germline, CDR1 SEHNR and CDR2 FQNEAQ (reference sequence). This CDR3 comprises 17 residues. In DNA form, the CDR3 reads TGTGCCAACAGCTTAGTCCGGAGGGGGCGAGCGAACACTGAAGCTTTCTTT. Amino acid sequence: CANSLVRRGRANTEAFF.

The V and J genes are TRBV7-9 and TRBJ2-7, with 8 nucleotides matching TRBD1. The length of the CDR3 is 13 residues. Unmatched junction bases numbered 12, after V lost 5 bases and J lost 12 bases. CDR1 is SEHNR, CDR2 FQNEAQ, per germline (reference sequence). The CDR3 here is CASSRLGQVQAYF. The CDR3 DNA sequence: TGTGCCAGCAGCAGACTGGGACAGGTCCAGGCGTACTTC.

This clonotype was seen many times. The chain joins TRBV12-3 or TRBV12-4 to TRBJ2-5; 10 nucleotides line up with TRBD1. V gave up 5 bases and J gave up 1 base; unmatched junction bases: 4. The CDR3 contains 15 residues. The CDR3 spells CASSPWDRGQETQYF. The CDR3 region has the DNA TGTGCCAGCAGTCCCTGGGACAGGGGCCAAGAGACCCAGTACTTC.

As DNA, the CDR3 is TGTGCCAGCATAATGACAGGGGACACGGATACGCAGTATTTT. Translation gives CASIMTGDTDTQYF. J is TRBJ2-3 and V is TRBV7-9; TRBD1 aligns across 8 bases. CDR3 size: 14 residues. The ends lost 7 bases at V and 6 bases at J; junction bases unmatched: 9. Germline loops: CDR1 SEHNR, CDR2 FQNEAQ (reference sequence).

This clonotype was found a few times. V usage is TRBV5-4 and J usage is TRBJ2-7; 8 nucleotides match TRBD2. Germline V lookup: CDR1 SGHNT, CDR2 YYREEE (reference sequence). Trimming took 4 bases from V and 3 from J; bases not matched to a gene: 9. The CDR3 has 15 residues. DNA for the CDR3: TGTGCCAGCAGCCTTGAAGGGACTAGAAGCTACGAGCAGTACTTC. Its protein is CASSLEGTRSYEQYF.

This sequence joins TRBV28 and TRBJ2-1; tentative D call: TRBD1 (6 bases). Germline V gene sequence: CDR1 MDHEN, CDR2 SYDVKM. There are 12 residues in the CDR3. V dropped 4 bases and J dropped 9 bases, with 10 bases sitting between them. The CDR3 protein is CASSSTGFEQFF. The DNA of the CDR3 is TGTGCCAGCAGTTCGACAGGTTTTGAGCAGTTCTTC.

This clonotype has a handful of counts. The V and J genes are TRBV5-4 and TRBJ1-4; TRBD1 might be the D (6 bases). Trimming left V 3 bases short and J 5 bases short, with 14 bases between. Germline assignment: CDR1 SGHNT and CDR2 YYREEE (reference sequence). This CDR3 contains 15 residues. CDR3 in DNA: TGTGCCAGCAGCTCCCCCGCGACAGGAAATGAAAAACTGTTTTTT. It yields the protein CASSSPATGNEKLFF.

In this sample, this clonotype turned up many times. The chain combines TRBV5-1 with TRBJ2-3, with D possibly being TRBD2 (5 bases). This CDR3 has 14 amino acids. Trimming stripped 5 bases from V and 2 bases from J, with 12 bases between. CDR1 is SGHRS, CDR2 YFSETQ, per germline. CDR3 region: CASSSDSNTDTQYF. The CDR3, as DNA: TGCGCCAGCAGTTCGGACTCAAACACAGATACGCAGTATTTT.

The chain is built from TRBV25-1 and TRBJ1-4; 11 bases map to TRBD1. Trimming at V came to 9 bases and at J to 7 bases, leaving 4 bases not matched to a gene. CDR1 is MGHDK and CDR2 is SYGVNS in the germline V gene. There are 13 residues in the CDR3. CDR3 in DNA: TGTGCCAGTGGACAGGGGGCAGTTGAAAAACTGTTTTTT. Protein: CASGQGAVEKLFF. Using reference TRBV25-1 and TRBJ1-4 for the parts outside the CDR3, the full variable domain is EADIYQTPRYLVIGTGKKITLECSQTMGHDKMYWYQQDPGMELHLIHYSYGVNSTEKGDLSSESTVSRIRTEHFPLTLESARPSHTSQYLCASGQGAVEKLFFGSGTQLSVL.

In regard to this clonotype: A read error may be the cause here, since a much bigger clone is one base away. The chain combines TRBV7-9 with TRBJ1-4; D remains unclear. The CDR3 loop spans 15 amino acids. V shed 5 bases and J shed 4 bases, with 14 bases lying between them. Germline-derived CDR1 and CDR2 are SEHNR and FQNEAQ (reference sequence). CDR3 DNA: TGTGCCAGCAGCCAAACGATAGGCTATAATGAAAAACTGTTTTTT. Protein: CASSQTIGYNEKLFF.

This clonotype was seen a few times. J is TRBJ2-1 and V is TRBV29-1; 9 bases agree with TRBD2. Trimming removed 8 bases from V and 2 bases from J; junction bases left unmatched: 7. The CDR3 contains 14 residues. CDR1 and CDR2 (germline): SQVTM, ANQGSEA. CDR3 bases: TGCAGCCACTCGCGGGGGGGTACCTACAATGAGCAGTTCTTC. It is translated as CSHSRGGTYNEQFF.

This clonotype has a count of ten or more. This sequence joins TRBV10-3 and TRBJ2-7; D may correspond to TRBD1 or TRBD2 (5 bases each). Trimming shortened V by 3 bases and J by 2 bases, and 17 bases separated the two germline ends. This CDR3 has 16 residues. CDR1 is ENHRY and CDR2 is SYGVKD in the germline V gene. CDR3 protein: CAISEPKSGTPYEQYF. CDR3 DNA sequence: TGTGCCATCAGTGAACCCAAGTCCGGGACCCCCTACGAGCAGTACTTC.

This clonotype occurred many times. The J gene is TRBJ2-2, the V gene TRBV18; tentatively, D is TRBD2 (5 bases). The germline V and J ends were trimmed by 0 bases and 4 bases, with 9 bases remaining between them. This CDR3 region has 15 residues. The germline gives CDR1 KGHSH, CDR2 LQKENI. The CDR3: CASSPPAGGTGELFF. The CDR3 coding sequence is TGTGCCAGCTCACCACCTGCGGGCGGCACCGGGGAGCTGTTTTTT.

This clonotype was counted many times. The chain is built from TRBV5-4 and TRBJ2-5; TRBD2 matches 11 bases. Germline values: CDR1 SGHNT, CDR2 YYREEE (reference sequence). Trimming at V came to 4 bases and at J to 0 bases, leaving 5 bases not matched to a gene. The CDR3 sequence is 16 residues long. CDR3 nucleotide sequence: TGTGCCAGCAGCCCAAAGACTAGCGGGGACCAAGAGACCCAGTACTTC. It codes for CASSPKTSGDQETQYF.

A few counts support this clonotype. The V gene is TRBV19, the J gene TRBJ2-5; TRBD2 might be the D (7 bases). Trimming cost V 5 bases and J 3 bases, with 13 bases left between them. Germline CDR1 and CDR2: LNHDA and SQIVND (reference sequence). This CDR3 contains 14 residues. The CDR3 region has the DNA TGTGCCAGTAGTCCCCGAGGGGGGGAAGAGACCCAGTACTTC. It encodes CASSPRGGEETQYF. Looking up the rest from reference TRBV19 and TRBJ2-5 gives the full variable domain: DGGITQSPKYLFRKEGQNVTLSCEQNLNHDAMYWYRQDPGQGLRLIYYSQIVNDFQKGDIAEGYSVSREKKESFPLTVTSAQKNPTAFYLCASSPRGGEETQYFGPGTRLLVL.

This clonotype has a handful of counts. CDR3 nucleotide sequence: TGCAGTGCCCTAAAGGGGAGTTGGAACACCGGGGAGCTGTTTTTT. It is translated as CSALKGSWNTGELFF. The chain joins TRBV20-1 to TRBJ2-2; D possibly uses TRBD1 or TRBD2 (5 bases each). The CDR3 is 15 residues long. V shed 6 bases and J shed 1 base, with 15 bases lying between them. Germline V CDR1 and CDR2: DFQATT, SNEGSKA (reference sequence).

This clonotype has a count of ten or more. The V call is TRBV20-1, the J call TRBJ2-3, with 7 nucleotides matching TRBD2. CDR1 is DFQATT, CDR2 SNEGSKA, per germline (reference sequence). J lost 5 bases, V lost 7 bases, and 3 bases had no gene match. The CDR3 consists of 11 residues. Here the CDR3 DNA reads TGCAGTGAAGGGAGGGGAGATACGCAGTATTTT. Its translation: CSEGRGDTQYF.

This clonotype was counted at least ten times. The rearrangement joins TRBV20-1 to TRBJ2-5, with D perhaps TRBD1 (5 bases). The germline V gene has CDR1 DFQATT and CDR2 SNEGSKA (reference sequence). The CDR3 contains 15 residues. Trimming removed 0 bases at V and 1 base at J, with 12 bases between. CDR3 loop: CSARDLGQGQETQYF. CDR3 nucleotides: TGCAGTGCTAGAGATCTGGGGCAGGGCCAAGAGACCCAGTACTTC.

This clonotype was observed once. This may arise from a read error, as a much more abundant clone is one base away. CDR3 sequence (DNA): TGCGTCAGCAGCGTAACACAGGGAGGCTATGGCTACACCTTC. Residues: CVSSVTQGGYGYTF. The chain combines TRBV5-1 with TRBJ1-2; perhaps TRBD1 as D (6 bases). The CDR3 totals 14 residues. Germline values: CDR1 SGHRS, CDR2 YFSETQ.

The V call is TRBV29-1, the J call TRBJ2-5; D is undetermined. Looked up from germline, CDR1 is SQVTM and CDR2 is ANQGSEA. The CDR3 has 12 amino acids. The CDR3 sequence is CGYCKTQETQYF. CDR3 nucleotides: TGCGGTTACTGTAAGACCCAAGAGACCCAGTACTTC.

Ten or more counts support this clonotype. V is TRBV7-2 and J is TRBJ2-7; either TRBD1 or TRBD2 may fit D (7 bases each). Germline-derived CDR1 and CDR2 are SGHTA and FQGNSA. V dropped 5 bases and J dropped 6 bases, with 29 bases sitting between them. CDR3 length equals 18 residues. For the CDR3, the DNA is TGTGCCAGCAGCGCAGGGGGGGCGCGCCAAAGGCCCCGATCCGAGCAGTACTTC. This translates into CASSAGGARQRPRSEQYF. Complete variable domain (other parts from reference TRBV7-2 and TRBJ2-7): GAGVSQSPSNKVTEKGKDVELRCDPISGHTALYWYRQSLGQGLEFLIYFQGNSAPDKSGLPSDRFSAERTGGSVSTLTIQRTQQEDSAVYLCASSAGGARQRPRSEQYFGPGTRLTVT.

CDR3 nucleotides: TGCAGTGCTAGGCTATACAGGGACTCCTACGAGCAGTACTTC. Translated: CSARLYRDSYEQYF. The chain uses TRBV20-1 and TRBJ2-7; the D gene is possibly TRBD1 (6 bases). Germline V lookup: CDR1 DFQATT, CDR2 SNEGSKA (reference sequence). The CDR3 spans 14 residues. V was shortened by 3 bases and J by 0 bases, with 12 bases between the two germline ends.

This clonotype was observed at least ten times. V gene TRBV6-1 combines with J gene TRBJ1-5, with a tentative D call TRBD1 (6 bases). The V end was cut by 3 bases, the J end by 3 bases, with 9 bases between. This CDR3 comprises 14 residues. Per germline, CDR1 MNHNS and CDR2 SASEGT. The CDR3 DNA reads as TGTGCCAGCAGTGAGAGGGGGTACAATCAGCCCCAGCATTTT. Amino acid sequence: CASSERGYNQPQHF.

The chain employs TRBV5-1 and TRBJ1-1; maybe TRBD1 (6 bases). V lost 4 bases and J 3 bases, leaving 13 bases between the germline ends. Germline CDR1 reads SGHRS; CDR2 reads YFSETQ. This CDR3 comprises 14 residues. The CDR3 sequence: CASSRTRQDTEAFF. The DNA of the CDR3 is TGCGCCAGCAGCCGCACCCGACAGGACACTGAAGCTTTCTTT.